A single sample is the source of the 12 T cell receptor beta chains below, sequenced in a study of T cell responses to AZD1222 COVID-19 vaccine. This table comes from immunoSEQ multiplex PCR, and its TCRdb copy is limited to in-frame clones, with some not included. The sample holds about 150,000 clones, about 94% seen once. This sample comprised peripheral blood, obtained on day 0 of AZD1222 vaccination. These receptors all stem from an adult in good health.

The rearrangement uses TRBV7-8 and TRBJ2-1, with a possible D match to TRBD2 (6 bases). This CDR3 is 15 amino acids long. Germline V gives CDR1 SGHVS, CDR2 FQNEAQ. V lost 8 bases and J 4 bases, leaving 18 bases between the germline ends. This chain's CDR3 is CASDDGGPSYNEQFF. CDR3 DNA sequence: TGTGCCAGCGATGACGGAGGGCCTTCGTACAATGAGCAGTTCTTC.

This chain uses TRBV29-1 with TRBJ2-1, with D possibly TRBD2 on 8 matching bases. Germline-derived CDR1 and CDR2 are SQVTM and ANQGSEA. The germline V and J ends were trimmed by 7 bases and 4 bases, with 26 bases remaining between them. This CDR3 region has 17 residues. The CDR3 nucleotides read TGCAGCGCCCAGGGGGGATTACTGGCTAGCGGGTACAATGAGCAGTTCTTC. Its protein product is CSAQGGLLASGYNEQFF.

The chain employs TRBV5-5 and TRBJ1-3; D remains ambiguous. V was pared by 4 bases and J by 0 bases, with 11 bases between. From germline, CDR1 is SGHKS and CDR2 YYEKEE (reference sequence). This CDR3 is 15 amino acids long. CDR3 sequence (DNA): TGTGCCAGCAGCCACCAGGTCCTCTCTGGAAACACCATATATTTT. Translating it yields CASSHQVLSGNTIYF.

This sequence joins TRBV7-9 and TRBJ2-7; 7 positions match TRBD1. Per germline, CDR1 SEHNR and CDR2 FQNEAQ (reference sequence). Losses at the gene ends were 4 bases for V and 4 bases for J; bases not matched to a gene: 4. This CDR3 has 13 amino acids. In nucleotides, the CDR3 is TGTGCCAGCAGCTCCGGGACAGATTACGAGCAGTACTTC. As protein: CASSSGTDYEQYF.

The CDR3 DNA reads as TGCAGTGCTAGTGGGGGAACTAGCGGATACGAGCAGTACTTC. Amino acids: CSASGGTSGYEQYF. This rearrangement joins TRBV20-1 to TRBJ2-7, with 8 bases that match TRBD2. Per germline, CDR1 DFQATT and CDR2 SNEGSKA (reference sequence). V lost 3 bases and J lost 4; bases outside the gene matches: 8. This CDR3 is 14 amino acids long.

The chain employs TRBV6-5 and TRBJ1-4, with D possibly being TRBD1 (6 bases). Trimming left V 7 bases short and J 5 bases short, with 14 bases between. The CDR3 sequence is 14 residues long. CDR1 and CDR2 (germline): MNHEY, SVGAGI. CDR3 DNA sequence: TGTGCCAGCACTCAGACAGGAGAGAATGAAAAACTGTTTTTT. Amino acid sequence: CASTQTGENEKLFF.

The chain uses TRBV5-4 and TRBJ2-7; TRBD2 matches at 10 bases. The CDR3 covers 15 residues. The V segment lost 4 bases and the J segment 3 bases; nucleotides outside the gene matches: 7. The germline gives CDR1 SGHNT, CDR2 YYREEE (reference sequence). The CDR3 protein is CASSRSGTSVYEQYF. CDR3 nucleotide sequence: TGTGCCAGCAGCAGGTCCGGGACTAGCGTCTACGAGCAGTACTTC. Using reference TRBV5-4 and TRBJ2-7 for the parts outside the CDR3, the full variable domain is ETGVTQSPTHLIKTRGQQVTLRCSSQSGHNTVSWYQQALGQGPQFIFQYYREEENGRGNFPPRFSGLQFPNYSSELNVNALELDDSALYLCASSRSGTSVYEQYFGPGTRLTVT.

J is TRBJ2-5 and V is TRBV7-2; possible D gene TRBD2, 6 bases. The CDR3 has 15 amino acids. The V gene lost 1 base and the J gene lost 0 bases, with 9 bases spanning the gap. Per the germline V gene, CDR1 is SGHTA and CDR2 is FQGNSA. In DNA form, the CDR3 reads TGTGCCAGCAGCTTAGACGGGAGAAACCAAGAGACCCAGTACTTC. Its protein product is CASSLDGRNQETQYF.

This clone was seen just once. This chain uses TRBV5-1 with TRBJ2-5; D may be TRBD1 or TRBD2 (7 bases each). Germline CDR1 and CDR2: SGHRS and YFSETQ. The V gene lost 5 bases and the J gene lost 14 bases, with 19 bases spanning the gap. This CDR3 has 12 residues. The CDR3 reads CASRGGEGAPYF. The CDR3 nucleotides are TGCGCCAGCAGGGGCGGGGAGGGGGCTCCCTACTTC. The full variable domain, its missing parts supplied by reference TRBV5-1 and TRBJ2-5, is KAGVTQTPRYLIKTRGQQVTLSCSPISGHRSVSWYQQTPGQGLQFLFEYFSETQRNKGNFPGRFSGRQFSNSRSEMNVSTLELGDSALYLCASRGGEGAPYFGPGTRLLVL.

This clone has a single count. The CDR3 bases are TGCGCCAGCAGCCGGGACAATGAGCAGTTCTTC. As protein: CASSRDNEQFF. V and J are TRBV5-1 and TRBJ2-1, with D hard to call. This CDR3 comprises 11 residues. Germline CDR1 is SGHRS and CDR2 is YFSETQ. Trimming stripped 4 bases from V and 5 bases from J, with 4 bases between.

The V and J genes are TRBV28 and TRBJ2-5; 8 bases match TRBD1. CDR1 and CDR2 from the germline V gene are MDHEN and SYDVKM. The CDR3 extends over 15 amino acids. V lost 4 bases and J lost 2; bases outside the gene matches: 6. The CDR3 protein is CASSSNTGGQETQYF. In nucleotides, the CDR3 is TGTGCCAGCAGTTCCAATACAGGGGGACAAGAGACCCAGTACTTC.

This clone turned up a few times. The chain combines TRBV5-1 with TRBJ2-3; D possibly corresponds to TRBD1 (6 bases). With 4 bases removed from V and 4 bases from J, the gap between germline ends came to 13 bases. CDR1 SGHRS and CDR2 YFSETQ come from the germline V gene. The CDR3 totals 14 residues. The CDR3 DNA sequence: TGCGCCAGCAGCCCCTATGGGGGCGCAGATACGCAGTATTTT. This translates into CASSPYGGADTQYF. Full variable domain (missing parts from reference TRBV5-1 and TRBJ2-3): KAGVTQTPRYLIKTRGQQVTLSCSPISGHRSVSWYQQTPGQGLQFLFEYFSETQRNKGNFPGRFSGRQFSNSRSEMNVSTLELGDSALYLCASSPYGGADTQYFGPGTRLTVL.